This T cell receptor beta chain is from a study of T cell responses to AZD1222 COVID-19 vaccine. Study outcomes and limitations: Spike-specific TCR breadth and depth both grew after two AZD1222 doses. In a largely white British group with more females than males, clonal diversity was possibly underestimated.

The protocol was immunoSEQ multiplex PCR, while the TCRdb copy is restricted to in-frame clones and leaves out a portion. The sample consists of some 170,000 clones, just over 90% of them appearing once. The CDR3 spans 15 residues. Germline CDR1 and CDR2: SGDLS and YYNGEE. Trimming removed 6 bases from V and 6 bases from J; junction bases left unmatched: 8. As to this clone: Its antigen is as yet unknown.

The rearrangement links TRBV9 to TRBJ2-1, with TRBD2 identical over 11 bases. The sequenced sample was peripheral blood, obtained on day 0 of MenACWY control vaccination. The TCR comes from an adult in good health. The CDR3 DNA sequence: TGTGCCAGCACTCGTACTAGCGGGAGCGTCAATGAGCAGTTCTTC. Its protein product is CASTRTSGSVNEQFF.